What follows are 27 T cell receptor beta chains derived from one specimen sequenced in a study of T cell changes during pregnancy in multiple sclerosis. The method was immunoSEQ multiplex PCR; TCRdb's version includes in-frame clones alone and lacks a portion of them. The sample has some 46,000 clones, around nine tenths seen once. The source material was CD4+ T cells from peripheral blood mononuclear cells, sampled after pregnancy. These receptor sequences come from a female donor with multiple sclerosis, enrolled in a pregnancy study.

J is TRBJ1-5 and V is TRBV30; D gene uncertain. V was pared by 0 bases and J by 2 bases, with 5 bases between. The germline gives CDR1 GTSNPN, CDR2 SVGIG (reference sequence). The CDR3 runs to 13 residues. DNA of the CDR3: TGTGCCTGGAGTGTACGGGGCAATCAGCCCCAGCATTTT. It is translated as CAWSVRGNQPQHF.

V and J are TRBV7-2 and TRBJ2-2, with TRBD2 identical over 14 bases. CDR3 length: 18 residues. CDR1 SGHTA and CDR2 FQGNSA come from the germline V gene. V was pared by 3 bases and J by 3 bases, with 6 bases of the junction left unmatched. The DNA for the CDR3 is TGTGCCAGCAGCTTCGGGACTAGCGGGAGATGGTACACCGGGGAGCTGTTTTTT. Protein product: CASSFGTSGRWYTGELFF.

The CDR3 DNA reads as TGTGCCTGGAGTGTAAAAGGGGATCAGCCCCAGCATTTT. This sequence encodes CAWSVKGDQPQHF. The chain joins TRBV30 to TRBJ1-5; weak D call: TRBD1 (5 bases). CDR3 length equals 13 residues. Germline CDR1 is GTSNPN and CDR2 is SVGIG (reference sequence). Trimming took off 0 bases at V and 5 bases at J, with 8 bases between the two ends.

The chain is built from TRBV11-2 and TRBJ2-7, with D perhaps TRBD2 (6 bases). The CDR3 consists of 14 residues. Looked up from germline, CDR1 is SGHAT and CDR2 is FQNNGV. V was shortened by 2 bases and J by 7 bases, with 15 bases between the two germline ends. CDR3 in DNA: TGTGCCAGCAGCTTATCCGGGACTCTCGGAGAGCAGTACTTC. Residues: CASSLSGTLGEQYF.

The chain has TRBV6-4 and TRBJ1-2; D remains unclear. Germline V gives CDR1 MRHNA, CDR2 SNTAGT. V lost 2 bases and J 8 bases, leaving 12 bases between the germline ends. The CDR3 is made up of 13 amino acids. DNA for the CDR3: TGTGCCAGCAGTGACCAGAGGCACGGGGGCTACACCTTC. This sequence encodes CASSDQRHGGYTF.

V gene TRBV13 combines with J gene TRBJ2-1; 8 bases map to TRBD2. Per the germline V gene, CDR1 is PRHDT and CDR2 is FYEKMQ (reference sequence). V lost 1 base to trimming and J lost 8 bases; unmatched junction nucleotides: 13. The CDR3 runs 17 residues. CDR3 bases: TGTGCCAGCAGCTTAGTCCCTAGCGGGCTAACTGGGGATGAGCAGTTCTTC. This translates into CASSLVPSGLTGDEQFF.

This clone appeared once. The CDR3 region is CAWNSGQRGETQYF. The CDR3 DNA reads as TGTGCCTGGAATTCGGGCCAGAGGGGGGAGACCCAGTACTTC. The chain couples TRBV30 to TRBJ2-5, with D perhaps TRBD1 (6 bases). Germline V gene sequence: CDR1 GTSNPN, CDR2 SVGIG (reference sequence). Trimming pared 4 bases from V and 5 bases from J, leaving 17 bases between. The CDR3 contains 14 residues.

The chain has TRBV4-3 and TRBJ2-1, with TRBD2 as a possible D gene (6 bases). With 2 bases removed from V and 8 bases from J, the gap between germline ends came to 19 bases. This CDR3 has 16 amino acids. CDR1 LGHNA and CDR2 YSLEER come from the germline V gene. Here the CDR3 reads CASSQHSNYIADEQFF. In DNA form, the CDR3 reads TGCGCCAGCAGCCAACATAGTAACTATATAGCGGATGAGCAGTTCTTC.

The CDR3 region has the DNA TGTGCCAGCAGTACTGGGGGGACAGACAGTTCAATAGCCAAAAACATTCAGTACTTC. Its protein is CASSTGGTDSSIAKNIQYF. The rearrangement uses TRBV2 and TRBJ2-4; TRBD1 is a possible D gene (7 bases). Between the trimmed V and J ends, which lost 5 bases and 0 bases, there was a span of 23 bases. The CDR3 extends over 19 amino acids. Germline lookup yields CDR1 SNHLY and CDR2 FYNNEI.

This clone was found once. This chain connects TRBV4-2 to TRBJ2-7; 12 bases are shared with TRBD2. Germline V gives CDR1 LGHNA, CDR2 YNFKEQ. The V gene end was trimmed by 0 bases and the J gene end by 0 bases; junction bases not matched to a gene: 9. The CDR3 has 19 amino acids. CDR3 in amino acids: CASSQEWTSGTSYSYEQYF. For the CDR3, the DNA is TGTGCCAGCAGCCAAGAGTGGACTAGCGGGACTTCGTACTCCTACGAGCAGTACTTC.

V gene TRBV10-1 combines with J gene TRBJ2-1; 10 nucleotides line up with TRBD2. This CDR3 has 17 residues. In germline, CDR1 is WNHNN, CDR2 SYGVQD (reference sequence). Trimming cost V 3 bases and J 2 bases; bases outside gene matches: 7. The CDR3 nucleotides are TGCGCCAGCAGTGACGGCGGGCTAGCGGGAGCCTACAATGAGCAGTTCTTC. It encodes CASSDGGLAGAYNEQFF.

V and J are TRBV2 and TRBJ1-5; 7 nucleotides agree with TRBD1. The CDR3 covers 15 residues. Looked up from germline, CDR1 is SNHLY and CDR2 is FYNNEI. After removal of 5 bases from V and 6 bases from J, the junction contained 10 bases not matched to a gene. This chain's CDR3 is CASSHRGRRSQPQHF. In DNA, the CDR3 is TGTGCCAGCAGTCACAGGGGACGGCGGAGTCAGCCCCAGCATTTT.

V is TRBV16 and J is TRBJ1-1, with D perhaps matching TRBD1 (5 bases). This CDR3 is built from 13 residues. Germline values: CDR1 KGHSY, CDR2 FQNENV. The germline V and J ends were trimmed by 7 bases and 5 bases, with 14 bases remaining between them. In nucleotides, the CDR3 is TGTGCCAGCACGAAGGGGCGGGGGACTGAAGCTTTCTTT. This encodes CASTKGRGTEAFF. Supplemented by reference TRBV16 and TRBJ1-1, the full variable domain reads GEEVAQTPKHLVRGEGQKAKLYCAPIKGHSYVFWYQQVLKNEFKFLISFQNENVFDETGMPKERFSAKCLPNSPCSLEIQATKLEDSAVYFCASTKGRGTEAFFGQGTRLTVV.

The chain uses TRBV12-5 and TRBJ1-5; 8 bases are a match to TRBD1. The V and J ends lost 1 base and 1 base, in that order; junction bases with no gene match: 6. In germline, CDR1 is LGHNT, CDR2 FRNRAP. CDR3 size: 17 residues. In DNA, the CDR3 is TGTGCTAGTGGTTTGGGATGGACAGGGCCGAGCAATCAGCCCCAGCATTTT. Residues: CASGLGWTGPSNQPQHF.

This clone has a handful of counts. The chain employs TRBV27 and TRBJ1-2; TRBD1 matches 10 bases. Germline CDR1 reads MNHEY; CDR2 reads SMNVEV (reference sequence). The CDR3 runs to 15 residues. Trimming at V came to 3 bases and at J to 8 bases, leaving 9 bases not matched to a gene. In nucleotides, the CDR3 is TGTGCCAGCAGTTTGGGACAGGGGAGTCTGTGGGGCTACACCTTC. Its protein is CASSLGQGSLWGYTF.

The chain joins TRBV11-2 to TRBJ2-2, with TRBD2 identical over 12 bases. CDR3 length: 18 residues. V was pared by 6 bases and J by 2 bases, with 10 bases of the junction left unmatched. The germline CDR1 and CDR2 sequences are SGHAT and FQNNGV. In DNA, the CDR3 is TGTGCCAGCAGTCAACGGACTAGCGGGGCCTTTAACACCGGGGAGCTGTTTTTT. This gives the protein CASSQRTSGAFNTGELFF.

The rearrangement joins TRBV30 to TRBJ2-7; TRBD1 matches at 8 bases. Germline loops: CDR1 GTSNPN, CDR2 SVGIG (reference sequence). With V trimmed by 1 base and J by 2 bases, 7 bases remained unmatched. The CDR3 has 15 residues. The CDR3 region has the DNA TGTGCCTGGAGTGCTTCGGGACAGGTTGCCTACGAGCAGTACTTC. Translated: CAWSASGQVAYEQYF.

The J gene is TRBJ2-7, the V gene TRBV18; 9 bases match TRBD1. The CDR3 spans 13 residues. Germline V gene sequence: CDR1 KGHSH, CDR2 LQKENI. Trimming took 6 bases from V and 5 from J; bases not matched to a gene: 5. Here the CDR3 DNA reads TGTGCCAGCTCCCGTGGACAGGGGAACGAGCAGTACTTC. Amino acid sequence: CASSRGQGNEQYF.

The chain combines TRBV6-5 with TRBJ1-3; TRBD1 aligns across 8 bases. V was clipped by 6 bases and J by 4 bases; unmatched bases: 5. The CDR3 length is 14 residues. Germline CDR1 MNHEY, CDR2 SVGAGI. The CDR3 loop reads CASRDRGLGNTIYF. CDR3 nucleotide sequence: TGTGCCAGCAGAGACAGGGGTCTGGGAAACACCATATATTTT.

The CDR3 DNA reads as TGTGCCAGCAGTTTTGGGACTCATCGCTACGAGCAGTACTTC. This codes for CASSFGTHRYEQYF. The rearrangement uses TRBV27 and TRBJ2-7, with D possibly being TRBD2 (6 bases). The CDR3 contains 14 residues. V was shortened by 3 bases and J by 3 bases, with 12 bases between the two germline ends. Germline loops: CDR1 MNHEY, CDR2 SMNVEV (reference sequence).

The genes are TRBV5-6 and TRBJ2-2; TRBD2 aligns across 8 bases. The germline gives CDR1 SGHDT, CDR2 YYEEEE. J was trimmed by 5 bases and V by 4 bases; bases with no gene match: 7. The CDR3 runs 15 residues. The CDR3 DNA is TGTGCCAGCAGCACGAGCGGGAGAGGTACCGGGGAGCTGTTTTTT. Encoded protein: CASSTSGRGTGELFF.

This clone was counted once. V and J are TRBV10-3 and TRBJ2-5; the match to TRBD2 covers 12 bases. CDR1 is ENHRY and CDR2 is SYGVKD in the germline V gene. With V trimmed by 11 bases and J by 6 bases, 13 bases remained unmatched. The CDR3 spans 15 residues. The DNA for the CDR3 is TGTGCCTCCAAAGGGGGACTAGCGGGTATACAGACCCAGTACTTC. The encoded protein is CASKGGLAGIQTQYF.

The V gene is TRBV28, the J gene TRBJ1-5; 12 nucleotides line up with TRBD1. The CDR3 contains 15 residues. V shed 6 bases, J shed 7 bases, and the junction held 7 bases outside the gene matches. The V gene's germline CDR1 is MDHEN and CDR2 SYDVKM. The DNA for the CDR3 is TGTGCCAGCAGACCCCGGGACAGGGGGCAGCAGCCCCAGCATTTT. Amino acid sequence: CASRPRDRGQQPQHF.

V gene TRBV29-1 combines with J gene TRBJ1-1; D call uncertain. Trimming left V 4 bases short and J 1 base short, with 7 bases between. Per the germline V gene, CDR1 is SQVTM and CDR2 is ANQGSEA. The CDR3 spans 12 residues. CDR3 coding DNA: TGCAGCGTTGGTCAGGCGAACACTGAAGCTTTCTTT. This sequence encodes CSVGQANTEAFF.

This chain joins TRBV6-1 and TRBJ2-1; D gene unclear. The CDR3 contains 16 residues. Looked up from germline, CDR1 is MNHNS and CDR2 is SASEGT. Trimming removed 4 bases from V and 0 bases from J, with 13 bases in between. CDR3 coding DNA: TGTGCCAGCAGTGTCCAAGCTGAAGCCTCCTACAATGAGCAGTTCTTC. The encoded protein is CASSVQAEASYNEQFF.

Only one count was recorded for this clone. This chain uses TRBV5-4 with TRBJ2-4; D perhaps matches TRBD2 (6 bases). CDR3 length equals 16 residues. Trimming pared 4 bases from V and 3 bases from J, leaving 17 bases between. The V gene's germline CDR1 is SGHNT and CDR2 YYREEE (reference sequence). DNA of the CDR3: TGTGCCAGCAGCCGACGTTGGGATAGCGGCAAAAACATTCAGTACTTC. Translating gives CASSRRWDSGKNIQYF.

This chain links TRBV28 with TRBJ2-7; 13 bases map to TRBD2. J lost 6 bases, V lost 5 bases, and 10 bases had no gene match. CDR3 length: 16 amino acids. The V gene's germline CDR1 is MDHEN and CDR2 SYDVKM. The chain's CDR3 is CASSILAGGPTGEQYF. CDR3 bases: TGTGCCAGCAGTATACTAGCGGGAGGGCCCACGGGCGAGCAGTACTTC.